This TCR beta chain appears in the sequencing data of a study of blood T cell repertoires in COVID-19. Study overall: The study drew acute and convalescent COVID-19 samples from the United States, Italy and Spain. PBMCs, B-cell-depleted T cells, or T cells were the source of the cDNA or gDNA that made up the material.

Under the authors' procedure: Estimation of nucleated cell counts was performed using reference gene primer amplification. Clones were sequenced by immunoSEQ multiplex PCR, and TCRdb holds only the in-frame ones, with some missing. Clonal size and the V and J genes are those of that table, whereas D and trimming came from the DNA. The sample holds under 85,000 clones; approximately 80% are singletons and the top ten take about 5%. CDR3 length: 16 amino acids. The V and J ends lost 6 bases and 5 bases, in that order; junction bases with no gene match: 6. Germline V lookup: CDR1 SGHTA, CDR2 FQGNSA. Material: peripheral blood. The receptor was derived from a man between 60 and 75 years old with active or convalescent COVID-19. The chain has TRBV7-2 and TRBJ2-3; 15 bases line up with TRBD2. In DNA form, the CDR3 reads TGTGCCAGCAGTCGGACTAGCGGGGGGGATTTAGATACGCAGTATTTT. It is translated as CASSRTSGGDLDTQYF.